The sequence of this TCR beta chain was determined in a study of follicular helper T cells after annual influenza vaccination. Sample time point: 2014-2015 season, 7 days after vaccination. The CDR3 is made up of 14 amino acids. The junction had 1 base not matched to a gene; V was cut back by 4 bases and J by 9 bases. CDR1 is SEHNR and CDR2 is FQNEAQ in the germline V gene (reference sequence). TCRB was sequenced at Survey level resolution. Assay used: immunoSEQ multiplex PCR; TCRdb lists only in-frame clones, some missing. Seen here are nearly 15,000 clones, 65% to 85% observed once, and the top ten hold about 1.3%.

This TCR came from an adult who received the influenza vaccine. The chain couples TRBV7-9 to TRBJ2-4, with 15 bases lining up with TRBD2. The source was CXCR5+ CD38- circulating T follicular helper cells from blood, collected 7 days after influenza vaccination. Stated subset: circulating Tfh, non-naive CD4+CXCR5+PD-1+ (ICOS+CD38+ or ICOS-CD38-). The CDR3 protein is CASSWGLAGGIQYF. The CDR3 DNA is TGTGCCAGCAGCTGGGGACTAGCGGGAGGCATTCAGTACTTC.